A selection of T cell receptor beta chains follows, all from one sample in a study of cytomegalovirus exposure and HLA in healthy donors. Produced via immunoSEQ multiplex PCR; TCRdb's table is partial and in-frame only. Of 200,000 to 250,000 clones in the sample, just over 75% were seen once. Input material: PBMCs. The receptor source for this set is a woman aged 60-75 years in good health and CMV-seropositive. CDR3s include the opening cysteine and the closing phenylalanine or tryptophan. The D gene is left open where the match is weak. The size field is filled for only some rows; it gives once, few, many or a size class.

>15|TRBV5-1|TRBJ2-5|-|-
CASSLPQGSFETQYF
TGCGCCAGCAGCTTACCCCAGGGATCTTTCGAGACCCAGTACTTC
>15|TRBV27|TRBJ1-1|-|few
CASSLDRWRVTEAFF
TGTGCCAGCAGTTTAGATCGGTGGCGGGTCACTGAAGCTTTCTTT
>13|TRBV6-1|TRBJ1-6|TRBD1|-
CASMRDSNSPLHF
TGTGCCAGCATGCGGGACAGTAATTCACCCCTCCACTTT
>12|TRBV29-1|TRBJ2-3|-|-
CSAHRVADTQYF
TGCAGCGCACACAGGGTGGCAGATACGCAGTATTTT
>14|TRBV6-5|TRBJ1-4|-|-
CASSSGTWSEKLFF
TGTGCCAGCAGCAGTGGAACATGGAGTGAAAAACTGTTTTTT
>14|TRBV28|TRBJ1-1|-|few
CASSLQGGSTEAFF
TGTGCCAGCAGTTTACAGGGAGGGAGCACTGAAGCTTTCTTT
>14|TRBV5-4|TRBJ2-7|-|-
CASSLVGSVNEQYF
TGTGCCAGCAGCTTGGTCGGGAGTGTCAACGAGCAGTACTTC
>13|TRBV5-1|TRBJ1-1|-|-
CASSPPGAGEAFF
TGCGCCAGCAGCCCCCCAGGGGCTGGTGAAGCTTTCTTT
>14|TRBV11-3|TRBJ2-2|-|-
CASRADTNTGELFF
TGTGCCAGCAGAGCTGATACGAACACCGGGGAGCTGTTTTTT
>13|TRBV18|TRBJ1-1|-|-
CASSPAENTEAFF
TGTGCCAGCTCACCGGCGGAGAACACTGAAGCTTTCTTT
>13|TRBV5-1|TRBJ1-1|-|once
CASMRFGSTEAFF
TGCGCCAGCATGCGGTTTGGGTCCACTGAAGCTTTCTTT
>18|TRBV4-3|TRBJ1-2|TRBD1|-
CASSQDLTPGTGGHGYTF
TGCGCCAGCAGCCAAGATCTTACTCCGGGGACAGGGGGGCATGGCTACACCTTC
>15|TRBV5-8|TRBJ1-2|-|-
CASSLWGGGTYGYTF
TGTGCCAGCAGCTTGTGGGGCGGCGGGACCTATGGCTACACCTTC
>15|TRBV4-1|TRBJ2-3|TRBD1|-
CASSPTGGGVYTQYF
TGCGCCAGCAGCCCGACAGGGGGTGGCGTGTATACGCAGTATTTT
>16|TRBV28|TRBJ2-3|TRBD1|-
CASTLAGTGGALVKYF
TGTGCCAGCACCTTGGCAGGGACAGGGGGTGCCCTGGTGAAGTATTTT
>15|TRBV7-2|TRBJ1-2|-|-
CASSLAFRGNYGYTF
TGTGCCAGCAGCTTAGCGTTCCGCGGTAACTATGGCTACACCTTC
>14|TRBV18|TRBJ1-1|TRBD1|few
CASSTGQGNTEAFF
TGTGCCAGCTCAACGGGACAGGGGAACACTGAAGCTTTCTTT
>15|TRBV27|TRBJ1-2|TRBD1|-
CASSLNRDRDYGYTF
TGTGCCAGCAGTTTAAACCGGGACAGGGACTATGGCTACACCTTC
>17|TRBV5-1|TRBJ2-1|TRBD2|-
CASSGSAGGASYNEQFF
TGCGCCAGCAGCGGGAGTGCGGGAGGTGCCTCCTACAATGAGCAGTTCTTC
>13|TRBV30|TRBJ2-7|TRBD1|-
CANNRGVTYEQYF
TGTGCCAACAACAGGGGGGTTACCTACGAGCAGTACTTC
>13|TRBV4-1|TRBJ2-7|-|once
CASSLRDTYEQYF
TGCGCCAGCAGCCTCCGGGACACCTACGAGCAGTACTTC
>13|TRBV29-1|TRBJ2-1|-|few
CSVDKSDYNEQFF
TGCAGCGTTGACAAGTCAGATTACAATGAGCAGTTCTTC